What follows are 8 T cell receptor beta chains derived from one specimen sequenced in a study of blood T cell repertoires in COVID-19. The method was immunoSEQ multiplex PCR; TCRdb's version includes in-frame clones alone and lacks a portion of them. The sample shows a few hundred thousand clones, 82% of them seen only once. The sequenced sample consisted of peripheral blood. These TCRs come from a woman in her late teens or twenties with acute or convalescent COVID-19.

This clone occurred once. This rearrangement joins TRBV27 to TRBJ2-6; no reliable D call. Germline lookup yields CDR1 MNHEY and CDR2 SMNVEV (reference sequence). V was pared by 0 bases and J by 1 base, with 10 bases between. The CDR3 has 17 residues. CDR3 amino acids: CASSLSSWSSGANVLTF. The CDR3 coding sequence is TGTGCCAGCAGTTTATCGAGTTGGTCGTCTGGGGCCAACGTCCTGACTTTC.

The chain has TRBV30 and TRBJ2-7; 12 positions agree with TRBD2. Germline lookup yields CDR1 GTSNPN and CDR2 SVGIG (reference sequence). Trimming took 4 bases from V and 6 from J; bases not matched to a gene: 1. This CDR3 is built from 12 residues. CDR3 in DNA: TGTGCCTGGAAACTAGCGGGAGGCGAGCAGTACTTC. Amino acids: CAWKLAGGEQYF.

The chain joins TRBV5-1 to TRBJ2-3; TRBD2 might be the D (6 bases). Trimming removed 0 bases at V and 6 bases at J, with 14 bases between. CDR3 length: 15 residues. Germline CDR1 reads SGHRS; CDR2 reads YFSETQ. The CDR3: CASSLVAGPRDTQYF. In nucleotides, the CDR3 is TGCGCCAGCAGCTTGGTGGCGGGGCCGCGGGATACGCAGTATTTT.

The DNA of the CDR3 is TGTGCCAGCAGTTACCCGGGACAGATTAAAGCTTTCTTT. Protein sequence: CASSYPGQIKAFF. This chain connects TRBV6-2 or TRBV6-3 to TRBJ1-1; 7 bases match TRBD1. This CDR3 contains 13 residues. Losses at the gene ends were 2 bases for V and 9 bases for J; bases not matched to a gene: 6. CDR1 is MNHEY and CDR2 is SVGEGT in the germline V gene.

This chain uses TRBV4-1 with TRBJ1-1; TRBD1 might be the D (6 bases). Germline lookup yields CDR1 MGHRA and CDR2 YSYEKL. The CDR3 covers 15 residues. Trimming took off 5 bases at V and 3 bases at J, with 16 bases between the two ends. The CDR3 bases are TGCGCCAGCAGCAAAGGGGGGGCGGGGGACACTGAAGCTTTCTTT. It specifies CASSKGGAGDTEAFF.

The rearrangement links TRBV11-2 to TRBJ1-1; maybe TRBD1 (5 bases). The ends were cut back, 5 bases at V and 1 base at J, with 23 bases in the middle. Germline CDR1 SGHAT, CDR2 FQNNGV. This CDR3 contains 18 residues. CDR3 sequence reads: CASSTRQKGAVGNTEAFF. The CDR3 DNA is TGTGCCAGCAGCACCCGACAGAAGGGCGCGGTTGGGAACACTGAAGCTTTCTTT.

The chain joins TRBV29-1 to TRBJ1-4; no clear D gene. V was pared by 4 bases and J by 5 bases, with 11 bases between. There are 13 residues in the CDR3. Germline-derived CDR1 and CDR2 are SQVTM and ANQGSEA. This CDR3 reads CSVARRLNEKLFF. The CDR3, as DNA: TGCAGCGTTGCAAGGCGGCTGAATGAAAAACTGTTTTTT.

This sequence joins TRBV3-1 (or the pseudogene TRBV3-2) and TRBJ1-6, with D possibly being TRBD1 (6 bases). Deletions cut 0 bases from V and 9 bases from J, with 9 bases between. The CDR3 has 14 residues. Germline V gives CDR1 LGHDT, CDR2 YNNKEL (reference sequence). CDR3 coding DNA: TGTGCCAGCAGCCAAGAAGGGACACGTTCACCCCTCCACTTT. Translation gives CASSQEGTRSPLHF.